Below, 31 T cell receptor beta chains from the same sample are listed, as sequenced in a study of shared clonotypes between healthy human individuals. Produced via immunoSEQ multiplex PCR; TCRdb's table is partial and in-frame only. The sample has roughly 170,000 clones; 65% to 70% are singletons. Sequenced sample: memory CD4+ T cells sorted from blood. Subset noted: CD45RA-negative fraction. The source of these receptors is a man aged 25-45 years in good health.

In this sample, this clone turned up many times. CDR3 sequence (DNA): TGTGCCAGCAGCTTGTTGACAGGTGGTAATGAAAAACTGTTTTTT. Its protein is CASSLLTGGNEKLFF. The V gene is TRBV7-9, the J gene TRBJ1-4; tentative D call: TRBD1 (6 bases). The CDR3 has 15 residues. The germline gives CDR1 SEHNR, CDR2 FQNEAQ (reference sequence). Between the trimmed V and J ends, which lost 3 bases and 4 bases, there was a span of 12 bases.

V and J are TRBV29-1 and TRBJ2-5; TRBD2 matches 7 bases. The germline V gene has CDR1 SQVTM and CDR2 ANQGSEA. The ends lost 7 bases at V and 5 bases at J; junction bases unmatched: 4. The CDR3 sequence is 11 residues long. CDR3 loop: CSGGGRETQYF. The CDR3 DNA sequence: TGCAGCGGGGGGGGACGGGAGACCCAGTACTTC.

This clone was seen more than once but under ten times. This rearrangement joins TRBV27 to TRBJ2-1; tentative D call: TRBD2 (6 bases). Germline V gene data show CDR1 as MNHEY and CDR2 as SMNVEV (reference sequence). V lost 2 bases and J 5 bases, leaving 22 bases between the germline ends. The CDR3 is 18 residues long. Here the CDR3 reads CASSLTLSRLATHNEQFF. CDR3 sequence (DNA): TGTGCCAGCAGTTTAACGTTATCGCGGCTAGCGACCCACAATGAGCAGTTCTTC.

CDR3 region: CASSPGTGVYNEQFF. DNA for the CDR3: TGTGCCAGCAGCCCCGGGACGGGAGTCTACAATGAGCAGTTCTTC. The chain carries TRBV5-8 and TRBJ2-1, with D possibly matching TRBD2 (6 bases). The CDR3 covers 15 residues. The germline V gene has CDR1 SGHTS and CDR2 YDEGEE. V was pared by 4 bases and J by 3 bases, with 14 bases between.

The chain employs TRBV4-3 and TRBJ1-1; 10 bases are shared with TRBD1. The CDR3 runs to 13 residues. After removal of 8 bases from V and 4 bases from J, the junction contained 4 bases not matched to a gene. Germline V lookup: CDR1 LGHNA, CDR2 YSLEER. CDR3: CASRRTGGTEAFF. The CDR3 bases are TGCGCCAGCCGCCGGACAGGGGGCACTGAAGCTTTCTTT.

This chain joins TRBV18 and TRBJ1-2, with TRBD1 identical over 7 bases. The CDR3 length is 16 residues. The V segment lost 4 bases and the J segment 2 bases; nucleotides outside the gene matches: 10. The germline V gene encodes CDR1 KGHSH and CDR2 LQKENI. The CDR3 is CASSHTPQGGNYGYTF. The CDR3 DNA follows: TGTGCCAGCTCACACACCCCCCAGGGGGGAAACTATGGCTACACCTTC.

The rearrangement links TRBV5-1 to TRBJ2-5; D remains ambiguous. V was clipped by 5 bases and J by 1 base, with 12 bases between them. The germline CDR1 and CDR2 sequences are SGHRS and YFSETQ. There are 14 residues in the CDR3. CDR3 sequence: CASSPLAAQETQYF. As DNA, the CDR3 is TGCGCCAGCAGTCCCTTGGCGGCCCAAGAGACCCAGTACTTC.

This clone was seen repeatedly, ten times or more. The V call is TRBV5-1, the J call TRBJ2-5; D perhaps matches TRBD2 (6 bases). CDR1 SGHRS and CDR2 YFSETQ come from the germline V gene. Trimming pared 2 bases from V and 7 bases from J, leaving 18 bases between. The CDR3 length is 15 residues. The CDR3 DNA follows: TGCGCCAGCAGCTTAGGAGTGGCGGGATACGCGACCCAGTACTTC. Amino acids: CASSLGVAGYATQYF.

The gene calls are TRBV6-1 and TRBJ1-5, with 7 positions matching TRBD1. Germline CDR1 reads MNHNS; CDR2 reads SASEGT. The CDR3 has 18 amino acids. J gave up 4 bases and V 0 bases, and 12 bases lay outside the gene matches. The CDR3 is CASSEAVGTAAVNQPQHF. The CDR3 DNA reads TGTGCCAGCAGTGAAGCGGTGGGGACAGCGGCGGTAAATCAGCCCCAGCATTTT.

This rearrangement joins TRBV19 to TRBJ1-4, with unresolved D. The germline V gene has CDR1 LNHDA and CDR2 SQIVND (reference sequence). The CDR3 loop spans 13 amino acids. Trimming cost V 6 bases and J 5 bases, with 10 bases left between them. In DNA form, the CDR3 reads TGTGCCAGTAGAACCCCTTGGAATGAAAAACTGTTTTTT. Amino acid sequence: CASRTPWNEKLFF.

This clone was seen only once. The V gene is TRBV28, the J gene TRBJ2-1; D call uncertain. The CDR3 runs to 12 residues. The germline CDR1 and CDR2 sequences are MDHEN and SYDVKM. Trimming removed 8 bases from V and 0 bases from J, with 5 bases in between. In nucleotides, the CDR3 is TGTGCCAGCGGACCCTCCTACAATGAGCAGTTCTTC. Its translation: CASGPSYNEQFF. Together with reference TRBV28 and TRBJ2-1, the CDR3 gives the full variable domain: DVKVTQSSRYLVKRTGEKVFLECVQDMDHENMFWYRQDPGLGLRLIYFSYDVKMKEKGDIPEGYSVSREKKERFSLILESASTNQTSMYLCASGPSYNEQFFGPGTRLTVL.

The J gene is TRBJ2-1, the V gene TRBV6-1, with D tentatively TRBD2 (6 bases). Trimming took off 4 bases at V and 8 bases at J, with 18 bases between the two ends. The CDR3 consists of 15 residues. Germline V gene data show CDR1 as MNHNS and CDR2 as SASEGT. CDR3 protein: CASSGRRDGRHEQFF. The DNA of the CDR3 is TGTGCCAGCAGTGGACGGCGGGACGGTCGCCATGAGCAGTTCTTC.

The gene calls are TRBV5-5 and TRBJ2-1, with D perhaps assigned TRBD1 or TRBD2 (5 bases each). Germline V gene data show CDR1 as SGHKS and CDR2 as YYEKEE (reference sequence). Trimming removed 1 base at V and 8 bases at J, with 22 bases between. CDR3 length: 17 residues. The CDR3 DNA is TGTGCCAGCAGCTTGATCGGGGCCGGCAGGGTAGGGGATGAGCAGTTCTTC. Amino acid sequence: CASSLIGAGRVGDEQFF.

The J gene is TRBJ2-5, the V gene TRBV11-2; perhaps D is TRBD1 or TRBD2 (5 bases each). This CDR3 comprises 15 residues. Germline-derived CDR1 and CDR2 are SGHAT and FQNNGV. The V gene lost 5 bases and the J gene lost 7 bases, with 20 bases spanning the gap. The CDR3 DNA is TGTGCCAGCAGCCAACTAGGAAGCGCTGGGGGGACCCAGTACTTC. This sequence encodes CASSQLGSAGGTQYF. Based on the CDR3 plus reference TRBV11-2 and TRBJ2-5, the full variable domain is EAGVAQSPRYKIIEKRQSVAFWCNPISGHATLYWYQQILGQGPKLLIQFQNNGVVDDSQLPKDRFSAERLKGVDSTLKIQPAKLEDSAVYLCASSQLGSAGGTQYFGPGTRLLVL.

The sample holds a few counts of this clone. The chain combines TRBV5-1 with TRBJ2-3, with 7 bases lining up with TRBD2. With 3 bases clipped from V and 4 bases from J, the junction kept 11 bases outside the gene matches. Germline lookup yields CDR1 SGHRS and CDR2 YFSETQ. CDR3 size: 16 residues. CDR3 sequence: CASSSERGGGADTQYF. The CDR3 bases are TGCGCCAGCAGCTCCGAGCGTGGGGGAGGGGCAGATACGCAGTATTTT.

The chain recombines TRBV25-1 with TRBJ2-1; D could derive from TRBD1 or TRBD2 (6 bases each). Germline V gene data show CDR1 as MGHDK and CDR2 as SYGVNS. The CDR3 has 15 residues. The ends were cut back, 2 bases at V and 10 bases at J, with 18 bases in the middle. The CDR3 region has the DNA TGTGCCAGCAGTGAAGCCAACCCCGGGGGCAACGAGCAGTTCTTC. Its translation: CASSEANPGGNEQFF.

In the case of this clone: The sample holds other DNA sequences that translate to the same CDR3. V is TRBV5-1 and J is TRBJ2-1; 7 nucleotides agree with TRBD1. The CDR3 runs to 14 residues. Germline V gives CDR1 SGHRS, CDR2 YFSETQ. V was pared by 0 bases and J by 4 bases, with 1 base of the junction left unmatched. CDR3 coding DNA: TGCGCCAGCAGCTTGGGGACAGGTTACAATGAGCAGTTCTTC. Residues: CASSLGTGYNEQFF.

The chain employs TRBV5-1 and TRBJ2-2; 7 positions agree with TRBD2. After removal of 2 bases from V and 4 bases from J, the junction contained 5 bases not matched to a gene. The CDR3 spans 15 residues. Germline-derived CDR1 and CDR2 are SGHRS and YFSETQ. The CDR3 loop is CASSFGGSATGELFF. The CDR3 DNA is TGCGCCAGCAGCTTTGGCGGGAGCGCCACCGGGGAGCTGTTTTTT.

This clone is labeled as medium-sized. The chain recombines TRBV2 with TRBJ1-5, with 7 positions matching TRBD1. Germline CDR1 and CDR2: SNHLY and FYNNEI. The length of the CDR3 is 14 residues. With 5 bases clipped from V and 2 bases from J, the junction kept 3 bases outside the gene matches. CDR3: CASSFDRGNQPQHF. CDR3 nucleotide sequence: TGTGCCAGCAGTTTCGACAGGGGCAATCAGCCCCAGCATTTT.

The genes are TRBV29-1 and TRBJ2-3; 9 bases align to TRBD1. The CDR3 is 16 residues long. Germline CDR1 SQVTM, CDR2 ANQGSEA. The V gene end was trimmed by 4 bases and the J gene end by 1 base; junction bases not matched to a gene: 9. CDR3 sequence (DNA): TGCAGCGTTGGGGGAGGAAGGGACAGGGGCACAGATACGCAGTATTTT. Translated: CSVGGGRDRGTDTQYF.

There are many counts of this clone. The rearrangement uses TRBV6-4 and TRBJ2-1, with no clear D. The germline CDR1 and CDR2 sequences are MRHNA and SNTAGT. The CDR3 has 13 residues. The V end lost 6 bases, the J end lost 5 bases, and 11 bases lay between the germline ends. CDR3 region: CASSQVIDNEQFF. In nucleotides, the CDR3 is TGTGCCAGCAGCCAAGTAATCGACAATGAGCAGTTCTTC.

The CDR3 DNA reads as TGTGCCAGCAGCGCAACGATGACAGGTATTCGTGGCTACACCTTC. Its protein is CASSATMTGIRGYTF. This chain connects TRBV9 to TRBJ1-2; weak D call: TRBD1 (6 bases). The CDR3 contains 15 residues. The germline V and J ends were trimmed by 3 bases and 7 bases, with 19 bases remaining between them. Germline loops: CDR1 SGDLS, CDR2 YYNGEE.

This clone turned up a few times. The rearrangement links TRBV25-1 to TRBJ1-3; D might be TRBD1 (5 bases). Trimming stripped 7 bases from V and 0 bases from J, with 10 bases between. The CDR3 spans 14 residues. Germline V gene sequence: CDR1 MGHDK, CDR2 SYGVNS. CDR3 nucleotide sequence: TGTGCCAGCATGGACAATCTCTCTGGAAACACCATATATTTT. The encoded protein is CASMDNLSGNTIYF.

V is TRBV11-2 and J is TRBJ2-3, with a possible D match to TRBD2 (6 bases). The CDR3 runs to 13 residues. V was clipped by 5 bases and J by 4 bases, with 10 bases between them. CDR1 and CDR2 from the germline V gene are SGHAT and FQNNGV. In nucleotides, the CDR3 is TGTGCCAGCAGCAAAGCGGGCTCAGATACGCAGTATTTT. Translating gives CASSKAGSDTQYF.

The rearrangement links TRBV19 to TRBJ1-2; perhaps TRBD1 as D (6 bases). The CDR3 spans 15 residues. The germline V and J ends were trimmed by 8 bases and 6 bases, with 22 bases remaining between them. Germline V gene lookup returns CDR1 LNHDA and CDR2 SQIVND (reference sequence). In nucleotides, the CDR3 is TGTGCCAGTGTTGCCCAAAACCAGGGGAAAGATGGCTACACCTTC. Protein sequence: CASVAQNQGKDGYTF.

V gene TRBV10-2 combines with J gene TRBJ2-3; D uncertain. V shed 8 bases and J shed 0 bases, with 12 bases lying between them. The CDR3 covers 14 residues. Germline lookup yields CDR1 WSHSY and CDR2 SAAADI. CDR3 DNA: TGCGCCAGCGTCGGGCTGGGTAGCACAGATACGCAGTATTTT. It specifies CASVGLGSTDTQYF.

The chain combines TRBV2 with TRBJ2-3, with D unclear. V dropped 2 bases and J dropped 0 bases, with 6 bases sitting between them. This CDR3 is built from 14 residues. Germline CDR1 SNHLY, CDR2 FYNNEI. CDR3 sequence (DNA): TGTGCCAGCAGTGAACTCATCAGCACAGATACGCAGTATTTT. It yields the protein CASSELISTDTQYF.

In DNA, the CDR3 is TGTGCCACTCGACTAGCGGGAGGAGAGACAGATACGCAGTATTTT. The encoded protein is CATRLAGGETDTQYF. The V gene is TRBV10-3, the J gene TRBJ2-3; 13 bases match TRBD2. Germline CDR1 ENHRY, CDR2 SYGVKD. After removal of 10 bases from V and 3 bases from J, the junction contained 7 bases not matched to a gene. The CDR3 loop spans 15 amino acids.

V gene TRBV10-3 combines with J gene TRBJ1-1, with D possibly being TRBD1 (6 bases). Per the germline V gene, CDR1 is ENHRY and CDR2 is SYGVKD. Trimming stripped 3 bases from V and 5 bases from J, with 7 bases between. The CDR3 has 12 amino acids. The DNA for the CDR3 is TGTGCCATCAGTGAAGGGGGAACTGAAGCTTTCTTT. Its translation: CAISEGGTEAFF.

A few counts support this clone. The chain couples TRBV14 to TRBJ2-7; D may be TRBD1 (5 bases). CDR1 SGHDN and CDR2 FVKESK come from the germline V gene. Trimming took off 1 base at V and 2 bases at J, with 12 bases between the two ends. The CDR3 contains 15 residues. CDR3 nucleotide sequence: TGTGCCAGCAGCCAAGCTACAGGCTTAGCCTACGAGCAGTACTTC. Protein product: CASSQATGLAYEQYF.

This chain connects TRBV4-3 to TRBJ2-3; D ambiguous. V dropped 5 bases and J dropped 0 bases, with 6 bases sitting between them. The CDR3 covers 13 residues. The germline CDR1 and CDR2 sequences are LGHNA and YSLEER. The CDR3 here is CASSSTSTDTQYF. The CDR3 nucleotides are TGCGCCAGCAGCTCCACTAGCACAGATACGCAGTATTTT.